This T cell receptor beta chain is drawn from a study of STAT3 mutations in large granular lymphocyte leukemia (dated by TCRdb to the late 2010s). Notes on the research overall: Roughly half of the T-LGLL patients who were sequenced longitudinally carried canonical activating STAT3 mutations. Over half of the T-LGLL patients were given one or more immunosuppressive therapy regimens, and roughly 37% of the treated patients had a hematologic response. To reconstruct clonal hierarchy and dynamics, serial deep sequencing of TCRbeta CDR3 and STAT3 was performed in patients with T-cell large granular lymphocyte leukemia. From an initial cohort of approximately 220 LGL patients, 15 to 20 representative T-LGLL cases were chosen for longitudinal sequencing of TCRbeta and STAT3. A couple of patients with natural killer LGL leukemia were also sequenced longitudinally as controls within the study. Each patient was sequenced at an average of around 4 time points, ranging from 2 to 8 samplings.

The CDR3 goes from the cysteine to the phenylalanine over 14 residues. Left in the record is the CDR3 DNA by itself, 42 bases read in frame from the first base. Looking up the germline V gene (reference sequence) yields CDR1 LNHDA and CDR2 SQIVND. A distance of 13 bases separates the germline ends of V and J, which lose 4 bases and 9 bases respectively. Study-wide conclusions, independent of this receptor: TCR clonotype switching after therapy was observed in about 35% of the 18 patients, and all newly emerging clones were found to be STAT3 wild type. Because no samples were available when a clone first appeared, clonal expansion was inferred from samplings taken at other points. Dominant TCR clone burden was found to exceed STAT3 mutant burden in several patients, suggesting that STAT3 mutation arose secondarily within a pre-expanded clone. The linking of therapy response to changes in TCR clonal burden was complicated by variable intervals between samplings and differing treatment regimens. At least one immunodominant TCRbeta clonotype was present in every T-LGLL patient, and multiple immunodominant subclonotypes appeared in about half of the T-LGLL patients. Because codominant clonotypes persisted in some patients, a small but highly pathogenic clone may have been missed.

Turning to this clone: The target of this receptor is not known. No much larger clone exists at a distance of one base, and base qualities are not known.

The same DNA, extracted from blood mononuclear cells, served for both the TCR sequencing and the STAT3 sequencing. TCRbeta libraries were sequenced on an Illumina MiSeq, averaging roughly 41,000 productive templates per sample. Multiplex PCR amplification was used to generate TCRbeta CDR3 libraries with the immunoSEQ assay. The paper's processing steps were these. Following a previously defined approach, repertoire diversity was calculated, and values close to 0 point to extremely monoclonal samples. TCRdb's version of the immuneACCESS table is confined to in-frame rearrangements and falls short of the full clone set. An unresolved V gene accounts for under half of the shortfall where checked; the remainder is of unknown origin. V and J calls and clone size are as listed in that table; D and trimming were resolved from the DNA. A total of about 13,000 clones appear in this sample, approximately 85% of them only once. Of the sample, around 12% falls within the top ten clones.

The sequence was collected from a human donor with T large granular lymphocyte leukemia. Some clones in this sample may be carry-over from other donors' samples. The chain is assembled from TRBV19 and TRBJ1-6, with TRBD1 as a weak D call on 5 bases. Sequenced: PBMCs. The CDR3 protein: CASSSQGTGSPLHF. Here is the DNA: TGTGCCAGTAGTAGCCAGGGTACGGGTTCACCCCTCCACTTT.